The 20 T cell receptor beta chains in this list originate from one sample, sequenced in a study of shared clonotypes between healthy human individuals. Sequenced by immunoSEQ multiplex PCR; TCRdb stores in-frame clones only, minus some. This sample has roughly 2,300,000 clones, with around 93% found just once. Input material: naive CD4+ T cells from PBMCs. Subset indicated: CD45RA+ positively selected. The source of these receptors is a man aged 18 to 30 in good health. Some clones in this sample may be carry-over from other donors' samples.

J is TRBJ1-3 and V is TRBV7-2; no clear D. From germline, CDR1 is SGHTA and CDR2 FQGNSA. The CDR3 consists of 16 residues. Trimming cost V 4 bases and J 1 base, with 14 bases left between them. CDR3 sequence reads: CASSSRPAGSGNTIYF. CDR3 DNA: TGTGCCAGCAGCTCCAGGCCAGCGGGATCTGGAAACACCATATATTTT.

This clone has just one count. The chain combines TRBV11-2 with TRBJ2-1; D not certain. The V end lost 2 bases, the J end lost 2 bases, and 10 bases lay between the germline ends. The germline V gene has CDR1 SGHAT and CDR2 FQNNGV. This CDR3 region has 15 residues. As DNA, the CDR3 is TGTGCCAGCAGCTTAAATAGTAATCCCTACAATGAGCAGTTCTTC. Translated: CASSLNSNPYNEQFF. The entire variable domain, with the rest obtained from reference TRBV11-2 and TRBJ2-1, is as follows: EAGVAQSPRYKIIEKRQSVAFWCNPISGHATLYWYQQILGQGPKLLIQFQNNGVVDDSQLPKDRFSAERLKGVDSTLKIQPAKLEDSAVYLCASSLNSNPYNEQFFGPGTRLTVL.

The chain has TRBV27 and TRBJ2-7; the match to TRBD1 covers 7 bases. The junction had 9 bases not matched to a gene; V was cut back by 5 bases and J by 2 bases. The CDR3 has 15 residues. Germline V gene sequence: CDR1 MNHEY, CDR2 SMNVEV (reference sequence). The CDR3 coding sequence is TGTGCCAGCAGTACCCTAAGGGACAGTGCCTACGAGCAGTACTTC. It codes for CASSTLRDSAYEQYF.

The V gene is TRBV2, the J gene TRBJ1-1, with D maybe TRBD1 (5 bases). Germline-derived CDR1 and CDR2 are SNHLY and FYNNEI. Between the trimmed V and J ends, which lost 6 bases and 0 bases, there was a span of 20 bases. The CDR3 spans 17 residues. CDR3 bases: TGTGCCAGCAGCGATCCGGGACTGGAGGTTATGAACACTGAAGCTTTCTTT. It translates to CASSDPGLEVMNTEAFF.

The chain is built from TRBV19 and TRBJ1-4, with a tentative D call TRBD1 (6 bases). Germline V gene data show CDR1 as LNHDA and CDR2 as SQIVND (reference sequence). The V end was cut by 6 bases, the J end by 3 bases, with 14 bases between. The CDR3 has 15 amino acids. CDR3 region: CASRKDSRANEKLFF. CDR3 DNA: TGTGCCAGTAGAAAGGACAGCCGGGCTAATGAAAAACTGTTTTTT.

V is TRBV7-9 and J is TRBJ2-2; D remains ambiguous. V lost 2 bases and J 4 bases, leaving 8 bases between the germline ends. The CDR3 is 14 amino acids. Germline lookup yields CDR1 SEHNR and CDR2 FQNEAQ (reference sequence). CDR3 nucleotides: TGTGCCAGCAGCTTAATACAGTTCACCGGGGAGCTGTTTTTT. Encoded protein: CASSLIQFTGELFF. The whole variable domain, filled in from reference TRBV7-9 and TRBJ2-2, reads DTGVSQNPRHKITKRGQNVTFRCDPISEHNRLYWYRQTLGQGPEFLTYFQNEAQLEKSRLLSDRFSAERPKGSFSTLEIQRTEQGDSAMYLCASSLIQFTGELFFGEGSRLTVL.

The chain employs TRBV4-1 and TRBJ2-1, with 16 bases lining up with TRBD2. Germline trimming cut 2 bases from V and 6 bases from J; bases unmatched to any gene: 10. The CDR3 extends over 19 amino acids. Per germline, CDR1 MGHRA and CDR2 YSYEKL. The CDR3, as DNA: TGCGCCAGCAGCCAAACGCCCGGGACTAGCGGGAGGGCCAGCAATGAGCAGTTCTTC. This gives the protein CASSQTPGTSGRASNEQFF.

The chain joins TRBV25-1 to TRBJ1-1, with 7 bases matching TRBD1. The CDR3 loop spans 15 amino acids. V lost 4 bases and J lost 11; bases outside the gene matches: 16. Germline V gene data show CDR1 as MGHDK and CDR2 as SYGVNS. The CDR3 sequence is CASSGSGQRRGGAFF. CDR3 nucleotides: TGTGCCAGCAGTGGGTCGGGACAGCGCCGGGGAGGGGCTTTCTTT. Full variable domain (missing parts from reference TRBV25-1 and TRBJ1-1): EADIYQTPRYLVIGTGKKITLECSQTMGHDKMYWYQQDPGMELHLIHYSYGVNSTEKGDLSSESTVSRIRTEHFPLTLESARPSHTSQYLCASSGSGQRRGGAFFGQGTRLTVV.

DNA of the CDR3: TGTGCCAGCATCGGGGAGCTGTTTTTT. It translates to CASIGELFF. The chain is built from TRBV11-3 and TRBJ2-2; unclear D gene. V lost 7 bases and J 7 bases, leaving 1 base between the germline ends. CDR3 length: 9 residues. Germline values: CDR1 SGHNT, CDR2 YENEEA. The complete variable domain, with remaining parts taken from reference TRBV11-3 and TRBJ2-2, reads EAGVVQSPRYKIIEKKQPVAFWCNPISGHNTLYWYLQNLGQGPELLIRYENEEAVDDSQLPKDRFSAERLKGVDSTLKIQPAELGDSAVYLCASIGELFFGEGSRLTVL.

The chain joins TRBV11-1 to TRBJ2-1, with 8 bases aligning to TRBD2. The germline CDR1 and CDR2 sequences are SGHAT and FQDESV (reference sequence). CDR3 length: 15 residues. With V trimmed by 5 bases and J by 9 bases, 12 bases remained unmatched. The CDR3 nucleotides are TGTGCCAGCAGCCCCCGAATGGCGGGAGGATCTGAGCAGTTCTTC. This sequence encodes CASSPRMAGGSEQFF.

This clone was recorded once. The CDR3 reads CASSLVGGAAETQYF. Written as DNA, the CDR3 is TGTGCCAGCAGCTTAGTGGGGGGCGCCGCGGAGACCCAGTACTTC. V is TRBV11-2 and J is TRBJ2-5; D is tentatively TRBD1 or TRBD2 (6 bases each). V was cut by 1 base and J by 5 bases, with 14 bases left in between. The CDR3 runs to 15 residues. Looked up from germline, CDR1 is SGHAT and CDR2 is FQNNGV.

The rearrangement joins TRBV6-6 to TRBJ1-4, with TRBD1 matching 7 bases. The germline V gene encodes CDR1 MNHNY and CDR2 SVGAGI (reference sequence). V trimming: 5 bases; J trimming: 8 bases; junction bases outside the gene matches: 8. The CDR3 loop spans 14 amino acids. The CDR3 region is CASSPGTVREKLFF. CDR3 bases: TGTGCCAGCAGTCCCGGGACAGTCAGGGAAAAACTGTTTTTT.

V is TRBV9 and J is TRBJ2-1, with 7 bases that match TRBD1. Trimming took 5 bases from V and 7 from J; bases not matched to a gene: 12. CDR3 length: 15 amino acids. From germline, CDR1 is SGDLS and CDR2 YYNGEE. CDR3 sequence: CASSSEGAHLNEQFF. The CDR3 nucleotides read TGTGCCAGCAGTAGCGAGGGGGCGCATTTAAATGAGCAGTTCTTC.

As regards this clone: The junction departs from the called germline gene at one end, perhaps through a read error. This chain uses TRBV27 with TRBJ2-1, with D possibly TRBD1 on 5 matching bases. The CDR3 is 17 residues long. CDR1 and CDR2 from the germline V gene are MNHEY and SMNVEV (reference sequence). The CDR3 region is CASSLENRTRIYNEQLF. CDR3 nucleotides: TGTGCCAGCAGTTTAGAGAACAGGACAAGAATATACAATGAGCAGCTCTTC.

V and J are TRBV5-1 and TRBJ2-3, with 10 nucleotides matching TRBD2. The J segment lost 2 bases and the V segment lost 4 bases, leaving 4 bases of the junction unmatched. This CDR3 has 15 amino acids. Germline loops: CDR1 SGHRS, CDR2 YFSETQ. CDR3 DNA sequence: TGCGCCAGCAGCCCAGCGGGGGGGGACACAGATACGCAGTATTTT. Its translation is CASSPAGGDTDTQYF. The variable domain in full, completed from reference TRBV5-1 and TRBJ2-3, reads KAGVTQTPRYLIKTRGQQVTLSCSPISGHRSVSWYQQTPGQGLQFLFEYFSETQRNKGNFPGRFSGRQFSNSRSEMNVSTLELGDSALYLCASSPAGGDTDTQYFGPGTRLTVL.

The genes are TRBV6-5 and TRBJ2-6; D gene unclear. CDR1 is MNHEY, CDR2 SVGAGI, per germline. The CDR3 runs 16 residues. With 4 bases removed from V and 0 bases from J, the gap between germline ends came to 10 bases. In DNA form, the CDR3 reads TGTGCCAGCAGTTTGGAAGGTAGCTCTGGGGCCAACGTCCTGACTTTC. It specifies CASSLEGSSGANVLTF.

The chain combines TRBV18 with TRBJ2-1; 11 nucleotides match TRBD2. The V gene's germline CDR1 is KGHSH and CDR2 LQKENI. This CDR3 comprises 15 residues. The junction had 5 bases not matched to a gene; V was cut back by 2 bases and J by 8 bases. CDR3 coding DNA: TGTGCCAGCTCACCAACTAGCGGGAGTAGGGATGAGCAGTTCTTC. It translates to CASSPTSGSRDEQFF.

V usage is TRBV7-6 and J usage is TRBJ2-5; perhaps TRBD1 as D (6 bases). Trimming removed 2 bases from V and 1 base from J, with 8 bases in between. Germline loops: CDR1 SGHVS, CDR2 FNYEAQ. The CDR3 consists of 14 residues. This CDR3 is CASSLQDSQETQYF. CDR3 coding DNA: TGTGCCAGCAGCTTACAGGACAGCCAAGAGACCCAGTACTTC.

The rearrangement links TRBV23-1 to TRBJ2-7; 9 bases are shared with TRBD2. TRBV23-1 qualifies as an ORF whose function is uncertain. V dropped 4 bases and J dropped 2; count of bases not matched to a gene: 12. This CDR3 contains 17 residues. As DNA, the CDR3 is TGCGCCAGCAGTCCCACGGACCCTAGCGGGGCCACCTACGAGCAGTACTTC. It is translated as CASSPTDPSGATYEQYF.

This chain connects TRBV6-5 to TRBJ2-1; 7 bases agree with TRBD2. The germline V gene encodes CDR1 MNHEY and CDR2 SVGAGI. Unmatched junction bases numbered 6, after V lost 1 base and J lost 6 bases. The CDR3 is made up of 15 amino acids. CDR3 in amino acids: CASSYWLAGSNEQFF. In nucleotides, the CDR3 is TGTGCCAGCAGTTACTGGTTAGCGGGCTCCAATGAGCAGTTCTTC.